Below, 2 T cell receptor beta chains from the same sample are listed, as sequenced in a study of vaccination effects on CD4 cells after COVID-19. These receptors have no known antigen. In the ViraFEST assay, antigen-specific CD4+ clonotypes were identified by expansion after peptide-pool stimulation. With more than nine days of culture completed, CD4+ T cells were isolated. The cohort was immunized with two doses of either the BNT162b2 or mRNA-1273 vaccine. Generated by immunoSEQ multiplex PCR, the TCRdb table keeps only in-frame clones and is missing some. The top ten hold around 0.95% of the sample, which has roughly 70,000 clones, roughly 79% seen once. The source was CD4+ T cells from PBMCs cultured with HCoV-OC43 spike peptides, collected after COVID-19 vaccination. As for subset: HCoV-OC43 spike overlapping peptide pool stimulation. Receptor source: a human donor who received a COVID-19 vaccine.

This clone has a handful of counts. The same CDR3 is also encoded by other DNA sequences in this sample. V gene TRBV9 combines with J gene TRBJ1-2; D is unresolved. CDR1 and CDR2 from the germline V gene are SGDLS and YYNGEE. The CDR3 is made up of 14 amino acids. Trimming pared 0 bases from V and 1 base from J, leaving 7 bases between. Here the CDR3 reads CASSVEEGNYGYTF. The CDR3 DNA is TGTGCCAGCAGCGTAGAAGAGGGTAACTATGGCTACACCTTC.

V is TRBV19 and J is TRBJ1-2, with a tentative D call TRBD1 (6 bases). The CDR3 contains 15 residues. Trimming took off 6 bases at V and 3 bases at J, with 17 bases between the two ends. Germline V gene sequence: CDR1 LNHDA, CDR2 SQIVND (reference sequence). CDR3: CASRRQAAEDYGYTF. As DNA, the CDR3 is TGTGCCAGTAGAAGACAGGCGGCGGAGGACTATGGCTACACCTTC.